This TCR beta chain was sequenced for a study of CD8 T cells in Susac syndrome. Germline V gene sequence: CDR1 MNHNS, CDR2 SASEGT. The CDR3 consists of 12 residues. Deletions cut 5 bases from V and 10 bases from J, with 9 bases between. From blood CD8+ and CD4+ T cells, the TCR beta chain was sequenced. Relapsing-remitting disease, either stable or active, was present in the multiple sclerosis controls, who were treatment-naive patients. Negative magnetic isolation gave CD8+ and CD4+ cells; FACS enriched CD8+ TEMRA. An input of about 0.5 to 1 ug of RNA was subjected to reverse transcription using random hexamers. The TCR beta CDR3 was amplified by immunoSEQ multiplex PCR across 54 Vbeta, 13 Jbeta. TCRdb re-called the immunoSEQ multiplex PCR reads with MiXCR, one entry per CDR3 protein. The repertoire holds fewer than 350,000 distinct CDR3 sequences, 92% seen once, with 0.065% in the top ten.

The sample consisted of CD4+ T cells from PBMCs. The gene calls are TRBV6-1 and TRBJ1-6, with D unresolved. This sequence originates from a human donor with multiple sclerosis. This CDR3 reads CASSSTSSPLHF. The CDR3 nucleotides are TGTGCCAGCAGTTCAACGTCCTCACCCCTCCACTTT.